A single sample is the source of the 23 T cell receptor beta chains below, sequenced in a study of Ad26.COV2.S vaccination and SARS-CoV-2 variants. The repertoire was sequenced with immunoSEQ multiplex PCR; TCRdb's copy has only in-frame clones and lacks some. Here the sample spans fewer than 500,000 clones, roughly nine tenths being singletons. Treatment defined: around 19 received Ad26.COV2.S at low or high dose, single or two shots; about 5 received placebo; per-sample allocation not given. Collection of the samples took place on day 63 after the first injection of vaccine or placebo. The source material was peripheral blood, sampled in a trial of Ad26.COV2.S vaccine versus placebo. The receptors stem from a person between 18 and 60 years old who received the Ad26.COV2.S COVID-19 vaccine or a placebo.

This clone was seen a single time. The V and J genes are TRBV2 and TRBJ1-1; a weak D match, TRBD1 (5 bases). The CDR3 is 12 residues long. V was pared by 6 bases and J by 5 bases, with 10 bases between. Germline-derived CDR1 and CDR2 are SNHLY and FYNNEI. CDR3 DNA: TGTGCCAGCAGGCCAGACAGTACTGAAGCTTTCTTT. Protein: CASRPDSTEAFF. Drawing the rest from reference TRBV2 and TRBJ1-1, the complete variable domain is EPEVTQTPSHQVTQMGQEVILRCVPISNHLYFYWYRQILGQKVEFLVSFYNNEISEKSEIFDDQFSVERPDGSNFTLKIRSTKLEDSAMYFCASRPDSTEAFFGQGTRLTVV.

V and J are TRBV4-1 and TRBJ1-3; D gene unclear. Germline CDR1 MGHRA, CDR2 YSYEKL. The CDR3 sequence is 13 residues long. V shed 4 bases and J shed 4 bases, with 8 bases lying between them. CDR3 coding DNA: TGCGCCAGCAGCCCCCGCGGGGGAAACACCATATATTTT. Protein sequence: CASSPRGGNTIYF.

The rearrangement uses TRBV4-1 and TRBJ1-4, with unresolved D. V was shortened by 7 bases and J by 8 bases, with 17 bases between the two germline ends. Looked up from germline, CDR1 is MGHRA and CDR2 is YSYEKL. This CDR3 is built from 14 residues. CDR3 loop: CASTSSGSEEKLFF. The CDR3 nucleotides are TGCGCCAGCACCTCCTCGGGTTCGGAAGAAAAACTGTTTTTT.

This clone appeared a single time. The chain recombines TRBV5-1 with TRBJ1-3; D call uncertain. The germline CDR1 and CDR2 sequences are SGHRS and YFSETQ. The CDR3 loop spans 15 amino acids. Trimming stripped 4 bases from V and 0 bases from J, with 11 bases between. The CDR3 sequence is CASSPGFRSGNTIYF. The CDR3 DNA is TGCGCCAGCAGCCCTGGTTTTCGCTCTGGAAACACCATATATTTT.

This chain connects TRBV29-1 to TRBJ2-7, with 7 nucleotides matching TRBD1. V lost 6 bases and J lost 2; bases outside the gene matches: 10. The germline CDR1 and CDR2 sequences are SQVTM and ANQGSEA. This CDR3 comprises 14 residues. As DNA, the CDR3 is TGCAGCGTCGCGGAAAGGACAGGAACCTACGAGCAGTACTTC. Its translation is CSVAERTGTYEQYF.

The gene calls are TRBV3-1 (or the pseudogene TRBV3-2) and TRBJ2-3, with 7 bases matching TRBD2. The CDR3 sequence is 17 residues long. V gave up 3 bases and J gave up 0 bases; unmatched junction bases: 9. CDR1 is LGHDT, CDR2 YNNKEL, per germline (reference sequence). CDR3 DNA sequence: TGTGCCAGCAGCCAGAGGGGAGCGGGACTCAGCACAGATACGCAGTATTTT. It yields the protein CASSQRGAGLSTDTQYF.

The chain couples TRBV2 to TRBJ2-3, with 8 nucleotides matching TRBD1. The CDR3 covers 18 residues. After removal of 1 base from V and 4 bases from J, the junction contained 13 bases not matched to a gene. Germline CDR1 and CDR2: SNHLY and FYNNEI. The CDR3 DNA sequence: TGTGCCAGCAGTGAAGTGGCAGGGGGCCATTTTCGAGCAGATACGCAGTATTTT. Its protein product is CASSEVAGGHFRADTQYF.

This chain connects TRBV19 to TRBJ2-7; perhaps D is TRBD1 or TRBD2 (5 bases each). The ends were cut back, 10 bases at V and 2 bases at J, with 15 bases in the middle. CDR1 LNHDA and CDR2 SQIVND come from the germline V gene (reference sequence). The CDR3 consists of 13 residues. CDR3 DNA sequence: TGTGCCACTAACTTGGGGGAGACCTACGAGCAGTACTTC. Protein: CATNLGETYEQYF.

J is TRBJ1-4 and V is TRBV18; possible D gene TRBD1, 5 bases. There are 15 residues in the CDR3. Germline V gives CDR1 KGHSH, CDR2 LQKENI. Trimming took off 6 bases at V and 0 bases at J, with 11 bases between the two ends. The CDR3 DNA is TGTGCCAGCTCTCAAGGGGCTGCAACTAATGAAAAACTGTTTTTT. Translating gives CASSQGAATNEKLFF.

The V and J genes are TRBV7-2 and TRBJ2-3; D remains ambiguous. In germline, CDR1 is SGHTA, CDR2 FQGNSA. This CDR3 comprises 13 residues. V was trimmed by 4 bases and J by 5 bases, leaving 10 bases between them. CDR3 in amino acids: CASSSMPGDTQYF. Written as DNA, the CDR3 is TGTGCCAGCAGCTCGATGCCCGGAGATACGCAGTATTTT.

This chain connects TRBV10-1 to TRBJ2-1; D is unresolved. The CDR3 contains 14 residues. V shed 0 bases and J shed 0 bases, with 3 bases lying between them. CDR1 and CDR2 (germline): WNHNN, SYGVQD (reference sequence). Here the CDR3 DNA reads TGCGCCAGCAGTGAGTCTCCCTCCTACAATGAGCAGTTCTTC. It specifies CASSESPSYNEQFF.

This chain connects TRBV4-3 to TRBJ1-2, with D perhaps TRBD1 (6 bases). The CDR3 extends over 16 amino acids. Deletions cut 0 bases from V and 3 bases from J, with 14 bases between. CDR1 is LGHNA, CDR2 YSLEER, per germline. The CDR3: CASSQDKLAGDYGYTF. The CDR3, as DNA: TGCGCCAGCAGCCAAGATAAATTGGCAGGGGACTATGGCTACACCTTC.

This rearrangement joins TRBV5-4 to TRBJ2-2, with a weak D call TRBD2 (5 bases). The CDR3 extends over 13 amino acids. Trimming shortened V by 3 bases and J by 7 bases, and 10 bases separated the two germline ends. In germline, CDR1 is SGHNT, CDR2 YYREEE (reference sequence). CDR3 in amino acids: CASSSYGSGELFF. The CDR3 DNA follows: TGTGCCAGCAGCTCCTATGGGAGCGGGGAGCTGTTTTTT.

This chain uses TRBV6-6 with TRBJ1-1; no clear D gene. CDR1 and CDR2 (germline): MNHNY, SVGAGI (reference sequence). The CDR3 runs to 14 residues. V lost 7 bases to trimming and J lost 2 bases, with 14 bases between them. This CDR3 reads CASTRRGDNTEAFF. Written as DNA, the CDR3 is TGTGCCAGCACCAGAAGAGGAGATAACACTGAAGCTTTCTTT.

This chain joins TRBV5-1 and TRBJ2-3; D call uncertain. There are 15 residues in the CDR3. Germline assignment: CDR1 SGHRS and CDR2 YFSETQ. Trimming left V 2 bases short and J 0 bases short, with 10 bases between. The chain's CDR3 is CASSFGPDSTDTQYF. CDR3 coding DNA: TGCGCCAGCAGCTTCGGTCCCGATAGCACAGATACGCAGTATTTT.

The V and J genes are TRBV7-2 and TRBJ1-2, with TRBD1 matching 8 bases. The CDR3 runs to 13 residues. Germline values: CDR1 SGHTA, CDR2 FQGNSA. The V gene end was trimmed by 6 bases and the J gene end by 4 bases; junction bases not matched to a gene: 4. In nucleotides, the CDR3 is TGTGCCAGCAGTTGGGGGACAGGCTATGGCTACACCTTC. Encoded protein: CASSWGTGYGYTF.

This clone has just one count. The chain employs TRBV11-3 and TRBJ2-2; the D gene is possibly TRBD1 (6 bases). This CDR3 region has 14 residues. Germline V gives CDR1 SGHNT, CDR2 YENEEA. V was shortened by 5 bases and J by 3 bases, with 10 bases between the two germline ends. Here the CDR3 DNA reads TGTGCCAGCAGCACACAGGGAGACACCGGGGAGCTGTTTTTT. Translating gives CASSTQGDTGELFF.

Points on this clone: Other DNA sequences of this sample code for an identical CDR3. This chain uses TRBV18 with TRBJ1-2, with D possibly matching TRBD1 (5 bases). This CDR3 has 13 amino acids. V lost 3 bases and J 2 bases, leaving 7 bases between the germline ends. From germline, CDR1 is KGHSH and CDR2 LQKENI. CDR3 loop: CASSPPGNYGYTF. CDR3 bases: TGTGCCAGCTCACCTCCAGGGAACTATGGCTACACCTTC.

The chain recombines TRBV6-2 or TRBV6-3 with TRBJ2-1, with unresolved D. CDR1 MNHEY and CDR2 SVGEGT come from the germline V gene. There are 14 residues in the CDR3. Trimming left V 5 bases short and J 0 bases short, with 8 bases between. The CDR3 here is CASSIRNSYNEQFF. In DNA, the CDR3 is TGTGCCAGCAGTATACGGAACTCCTACAATGAGCAGTTCTTC.

This chain uses TRBV6-2 or TRBV6-3 with TRBJ1-2; weak D call: TRBD1 (6 bases). Germline V gene data show CDR1 as MNHEY and CDR2 as SVGEGT. The CDR3 runs 12 residues. The V and J ends lost 5 bases and 4 bases respectively, with 8 bases between them. The CDR3 DNA follows: TGTGCCAGCAGTCGGGACACCTATGGCTACACCTTC. Protein product: CASSRDTYGYTF.

The V gene is TRBV28, the J gene TRBJ1-6; 7 positions match TRBD1. The CDR3 loop spans 15 amino acids. Germline CDR1 and CDR2: MDHEN and SYDVKM. The trim removed 3 bases at V and 9 bases at J, leaving 8 bases unmatched. CDR3 DNA: TGTGCCAGCAGTTTCTATGACAGGGAAGGTTCACCCCTCCACTTT. Translating it yields CASSFYDREGSPLHF.

The chain uses TRBV12-3 or TRBV12-4 and TRBJ1-1, with TRBD1 as a possible D gene (6 bases). Trimming cost V 3 bases and J 4 bases, with 9 bases left between them. The CDR3 extends over 13 amino acids. The CDR3 DNA is TGTGCCAGCAGTTTGGGGGCGGTCACTGAAGCTTTCTTT. It is translated as CASSLGAVTEAFF.

The chain couples TRBV4-1 to TRBJ1-4; possibly TRBD1 for D (5 bases). Per the germline V gene, CDR1 is MGHRA and CDR2 is YSYEKL. Trimming took 5 bases from V and 3 from J, leaving 16 bases between them. The CDR3 sequence is 16 residues long. As DNA, the CDR3 is TGCGCCAGCAGCTCCACTGGCGGGGCCTCTAATGAAAAACTGTTTTTT. It specifies CASSSTGGASNEKLFF.